A single count supports the clone carrying this TCR beta chain. Its antigen is as yet unknown. This sample was included in a study of cytomegalovirus exposure and HLA in healthy donors. Study-level points and caveats: There were reportedly fewer N-insertions in an Asian-associated ancestry cluster than the roughly 700-donor mean, in a later analysis. According to a later analysis, most TCR beta chains associated with CMV appeared HLA-restricted.

The PCR was carried out with 60 Vbeta primers and 13 Jbeta primers. Clones were read by immunoSEQ multiplex PCR, and TCRdb kept only the in-frame ones, dropping some. The table shows approximately 130,000 clones, with under 85% occurring only once. CDR1 and CDR2 (germline): KGHSY, FQNENV. V shed 7 bases and J shed 1 base, with 14 bases lying between them. The CDR3 loop spans 15 amino acids. The chain employs TRBV16 and TRBJ1-3, with D perhaps TRBD1 (6 bases). The receptor was isolated from a young man in good health and CMV-seronegative. Sequenced: PBMCs. CDR3 DNA sequence: TGTGCCAGCATCTGGGTACAGGGTTCTGGAAACACCATATATTTT. Translation gives CASIWVQGSGNTIYF.